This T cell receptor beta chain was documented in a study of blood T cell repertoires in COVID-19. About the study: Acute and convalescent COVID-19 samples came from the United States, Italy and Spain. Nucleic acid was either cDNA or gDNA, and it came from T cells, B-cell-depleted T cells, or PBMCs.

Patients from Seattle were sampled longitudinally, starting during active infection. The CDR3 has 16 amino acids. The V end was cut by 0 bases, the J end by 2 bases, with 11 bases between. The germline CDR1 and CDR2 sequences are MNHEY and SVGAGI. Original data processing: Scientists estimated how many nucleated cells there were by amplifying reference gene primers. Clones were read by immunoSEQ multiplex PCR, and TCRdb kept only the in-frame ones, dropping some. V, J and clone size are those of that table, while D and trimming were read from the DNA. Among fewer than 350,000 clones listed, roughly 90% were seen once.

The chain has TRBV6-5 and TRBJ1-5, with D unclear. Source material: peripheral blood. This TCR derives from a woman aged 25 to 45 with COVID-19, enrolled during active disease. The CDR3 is CASSYSFSPGNQPQHF. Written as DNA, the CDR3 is TGTGCCAGCAGTTACTCGTTTTCCCCTGGCAATCAGCCCCAGCATTTT.